The next 8 T cell receptor beta chains were all read from a single sample in a study of blood T cell repertoires in COVID-19 (dated by TCRdb to the early 2020s). Libraries were prepared through the immunoSEQ multiplex PCR assay. Imported from immuneACCESS, the table was reduced by TCRdb to in-frame sequences with V and J called. These copies leave out some clones; in studies compared against another copy, an unresolved V gene accounts for under half, and the cause of the remainder is not known. The sample table holds some 350,000 clones, of which around four fifths were seen once. In total, the top ten clones hold around 3% of the sample. Specimen: peripheral blood. These receptors all stem from a man between 25 and 39 years old with active or convalescent COVID-19.

The V gene is TRBV6-2 or TRBV6-3, the J gene TRBJ1-5; a possible D gene is TRBD1 (5 bases). Trimming removed 6 bases from V and 6 bases from J, with 18 bases in between. This CDR3 has 15 amino acids. Germline values: CDR1 MNHEY, CDR2 SVGEGT. CDR3 nucleotide sequence: TGTGCCAGCAGCTGGGGCCGGGAGTACGGTCAGCCCCAGCATTTT. Translated: CASSWGREYGQPQHF.

The V call is TRBV30, the J call TRBJ1-6, with TRBD1 matching 7 bases. J lost 6 bases, V lost 0 bases, and 5 bases had no gene match. The V gene's germline CDR1 is GTSNPN and CDR2 SVGIG (reference sequence). The CDR3 has 15 amino acids. CDR3 residues: CAWSVLGTANSPLHF. DNA for the CDR3: TGTGCCTGGAGTGTACTCGGGACAGCTAATTCACCCCTCCACTTT. The full variable domain, its missing parts supplied by reference TRBV30 and TRBJ1-6, is SQTIHQWPATLVQPVGSPLSLECTVEGTSNPNLYWYRQAAGRGLQLLFYSVGIGQISSEVPQNLSASRPQDRQFILSSKKLLLSDSGFYLCAWSVLGTANSPLHFGNGTRLTVT.

The chain joins TRBV19 to TRBJ1-2; D may be TRBD1 (5 bases). The CDR3 spans 15 residues. V lost 3 bases, J lost 2 bases, and 13 bases lay in between. Germline lookup yields CDR1 LNHDA and CDR2 SQIVND (reference sequence). CDR3 amino acids: CASSIRRGPNYGYTF. The CDR3 region has the DNA TGTGCCAGTAGTATTAGGAGGGGACCAAACTATGGCTACACCTTC.

The genes are TRBV6-6 and TRBJ2-2; TRBD1 matches 9 bases. Looked up from germline, CDR1 is MNHNY and CDR2 is SVGAGI (reference sequence). The junction had 7 bases not matched to a gene; V was cut back by 4 bases and J by 7 bases. The CDR3 loop spans 15 amino acids. The DNA of the CDR3 is TGTGCCAGCAGTTCGGCTGGGACAGGGAGCGGGGAGCTGTTTTTT. Protein: CASSSAGTGSGELFF.

J is TRBJ2-2 and V is TRBV19, with 9 bases identical to TRBD2. This CDR3 is 17 amino acids long. The germline V gene has CDR1 LNHDA and CDR2 SQIVND (reference sequence). The V and J ends lost 3 bases and 4 bases, in that order; junction bases with no gene match: 9. The CDR3 DNA reads TGTGCCAGTAGTATCCTATTAGCGGGGGCCAGCACCGGGGAGCTGTTTTTT. This codes for CASSILLAGASTGELFF.

The J gene is TRBJ1-2, the V gene TRBV4-2; TRBD1 agrees at 7 bases. Germline V lookup: CDR1 LGHNA, CDR2 YNFKEQ. The V and J ends lost 0 bases and 8 bases, in that order; junction bases with no gene match: 3. The CDR3 covers 13 residues. The CDR3 sequence is CASSQDRGGGYTF. CDR3 bases: TGTGCCAGCAGCCAAGATAGAGGGGGCGGCTACACCTTC.

The DNA of the CDR3 is TGTGCCAGCAGTTACCTGGGGACAGGGAGGGAAGCTTTCTTT. Its protein product is CASSYLGTGREAFF. The chain joins TRBV6-5 to TRBJ1-1, with 9 bases lining up with TRBD1. The V gene's germline CDR1 is MNHEY and CDR2 SVGAGI. CDR3 size: 14 residues. The ends lost 2 bases at V and 8 bases at J; junction bases unmatched: 6.

The chain joins TRBV19 to TRBJ2-5, with a weak D call TRBD1 (6 bases). This CDR3 is built from 14 residues. The germline V and J ends were trimmed by 6 bases and 2 bases, with 13 bases remaining between them. From germline, CDR1 is LNHDA and CDR2 SQIVND (reference sequence). CDR3 coding DNA: TGTGCCAGTAGCCAGGGACACTCACAAGAGACCCAGTACTTC. It specifies CASSQGHSQETQYF.